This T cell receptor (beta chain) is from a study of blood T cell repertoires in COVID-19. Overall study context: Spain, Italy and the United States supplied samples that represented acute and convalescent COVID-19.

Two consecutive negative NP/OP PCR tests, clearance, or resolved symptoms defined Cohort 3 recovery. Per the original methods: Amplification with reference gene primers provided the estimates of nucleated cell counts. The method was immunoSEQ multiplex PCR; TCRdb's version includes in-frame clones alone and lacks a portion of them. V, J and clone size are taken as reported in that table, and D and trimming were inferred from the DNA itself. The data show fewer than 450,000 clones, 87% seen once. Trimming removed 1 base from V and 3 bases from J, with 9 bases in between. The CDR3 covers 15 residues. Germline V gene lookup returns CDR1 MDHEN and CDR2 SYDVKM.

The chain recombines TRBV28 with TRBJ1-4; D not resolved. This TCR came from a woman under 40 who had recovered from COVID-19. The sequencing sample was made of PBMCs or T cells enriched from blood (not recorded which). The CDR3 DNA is TGTGCCAGCAGTTTATTGTTACGGGCTAATGAAAAACTGTTTTTT. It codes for CASSLLLRANEKLFF. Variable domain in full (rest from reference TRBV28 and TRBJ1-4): DVKVTQSSRYLVKRTGEKVFLECVQDMDHENMFWYRQDPGLGLRLIYFSYDVKMKEKGDIPEGYSVSREKKERFSLILESASTNQTSMYLCASSLLLRANEKLFFGSGTQLSVL.